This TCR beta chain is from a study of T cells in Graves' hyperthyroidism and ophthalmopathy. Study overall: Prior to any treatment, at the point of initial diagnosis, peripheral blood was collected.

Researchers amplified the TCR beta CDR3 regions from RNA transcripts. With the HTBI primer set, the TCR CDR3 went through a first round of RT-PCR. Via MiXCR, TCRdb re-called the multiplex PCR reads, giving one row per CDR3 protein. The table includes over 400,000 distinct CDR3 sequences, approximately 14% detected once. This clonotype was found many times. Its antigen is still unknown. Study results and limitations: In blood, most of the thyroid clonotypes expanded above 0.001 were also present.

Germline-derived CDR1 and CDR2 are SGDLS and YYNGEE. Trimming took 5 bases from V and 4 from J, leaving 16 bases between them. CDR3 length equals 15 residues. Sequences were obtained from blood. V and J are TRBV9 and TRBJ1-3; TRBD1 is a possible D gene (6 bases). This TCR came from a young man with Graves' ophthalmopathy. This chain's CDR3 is CASSSTGGVGNTIYF. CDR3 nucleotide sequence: TGTGCCAGCAGTTCGACAGGAGGAGTCGGAAACACCATATATTTT.